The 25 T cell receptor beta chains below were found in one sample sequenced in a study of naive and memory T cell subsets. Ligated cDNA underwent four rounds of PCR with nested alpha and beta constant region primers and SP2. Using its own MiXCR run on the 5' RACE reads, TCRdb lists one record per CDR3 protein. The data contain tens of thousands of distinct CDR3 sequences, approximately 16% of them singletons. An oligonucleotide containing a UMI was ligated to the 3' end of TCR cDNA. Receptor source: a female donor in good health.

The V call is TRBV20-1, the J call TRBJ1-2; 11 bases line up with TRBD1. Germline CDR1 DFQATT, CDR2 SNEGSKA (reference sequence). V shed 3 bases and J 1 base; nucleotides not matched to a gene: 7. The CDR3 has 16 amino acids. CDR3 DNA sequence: TGCAGTGCTAGGGGGACAGGGGGAACCTTTAACTATGGCTACACCTTC. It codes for CSARGTGGTFNYGYTF.

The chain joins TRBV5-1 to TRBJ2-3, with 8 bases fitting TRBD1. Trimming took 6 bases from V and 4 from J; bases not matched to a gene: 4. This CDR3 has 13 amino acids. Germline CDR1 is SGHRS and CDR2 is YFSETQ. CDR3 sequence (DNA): TGCGCCAGCAACGGACAGGGTTCAGATACGCAGTATTTT. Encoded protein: CASNGQGSDTQYF.

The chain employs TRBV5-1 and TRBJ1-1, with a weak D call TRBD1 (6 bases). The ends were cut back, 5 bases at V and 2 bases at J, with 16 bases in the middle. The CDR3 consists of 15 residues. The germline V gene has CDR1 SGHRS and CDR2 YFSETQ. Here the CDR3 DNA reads TGCGCCAGCAGGAGGGGGGGCGGCACAAACACTGAAGCTTTCTTT. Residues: CASRRGGGTNTEAFF.

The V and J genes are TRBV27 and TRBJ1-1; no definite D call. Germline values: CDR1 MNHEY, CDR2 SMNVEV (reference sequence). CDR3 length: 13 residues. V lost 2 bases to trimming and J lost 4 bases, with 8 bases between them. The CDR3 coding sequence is TGTGCCAGCAGTTTAAGAGGATCCACTGAAGCTTTCTTT. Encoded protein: CASSLRGSTEAFF.

The CDR3 loop is CASSLVGGRGTDTQYF. The CDR3 coding sequence is TGTGCCAGCAGCTTGGTTGGCGGCAGGGGCACAGATACGCAGTATTTT. V gene TRBV5-8 combines with J gene TRBJ2-3, with D tentatively TRBD1 (5 bases). V lost 0 bases, J lost 1 base, and 12 bases lay in between. Per the germline V gene, CDR1 is SGHTS and CDR2 is YDEGEE. The CDR3 totals 16 residues.

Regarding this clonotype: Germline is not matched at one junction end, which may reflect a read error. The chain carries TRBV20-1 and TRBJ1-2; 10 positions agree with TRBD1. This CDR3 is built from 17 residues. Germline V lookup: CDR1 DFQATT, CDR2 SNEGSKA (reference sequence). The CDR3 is CSAGDRGPLKPNYGDTF. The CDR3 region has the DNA TGCAGTGCCGGGGACAGGGGCCCTCTCAAACCTAACTATGGCGACACCTTC.

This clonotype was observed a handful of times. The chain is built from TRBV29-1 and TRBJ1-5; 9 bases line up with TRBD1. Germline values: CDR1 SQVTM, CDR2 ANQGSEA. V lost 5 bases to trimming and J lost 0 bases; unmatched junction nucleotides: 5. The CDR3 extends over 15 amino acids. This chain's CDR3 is CSVSPDRGSNQPQHF. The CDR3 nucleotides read TGCAGCGTTTCCCCGGACAGGGGTAGCAATCAGCCCCAGCATTTT.

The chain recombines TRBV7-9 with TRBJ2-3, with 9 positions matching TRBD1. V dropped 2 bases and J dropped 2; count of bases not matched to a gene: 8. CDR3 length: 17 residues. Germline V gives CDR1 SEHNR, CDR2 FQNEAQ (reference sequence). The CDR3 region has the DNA TGTGCCAGCAGCTTAACTCCCGGGACAGGGTTCACAGATACGCAGTATTTT. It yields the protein CASSLTPGTGFTDTQYF.

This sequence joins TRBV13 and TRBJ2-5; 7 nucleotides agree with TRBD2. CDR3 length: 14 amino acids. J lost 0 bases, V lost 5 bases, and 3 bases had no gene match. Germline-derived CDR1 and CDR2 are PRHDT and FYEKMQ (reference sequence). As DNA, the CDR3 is TGTGCCAGCAGCGGCGGGAGCAACCAAGAGACCCAGTACTTC. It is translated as CASSGGSNQETQYF.

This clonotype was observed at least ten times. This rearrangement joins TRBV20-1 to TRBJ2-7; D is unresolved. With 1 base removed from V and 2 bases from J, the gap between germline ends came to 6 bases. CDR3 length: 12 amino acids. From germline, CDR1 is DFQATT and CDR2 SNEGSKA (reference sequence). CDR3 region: CSARVRAYEQYF. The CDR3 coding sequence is TGCAGTGCTAGAGTTCGGGCCTACGAGCAGTACTTC.

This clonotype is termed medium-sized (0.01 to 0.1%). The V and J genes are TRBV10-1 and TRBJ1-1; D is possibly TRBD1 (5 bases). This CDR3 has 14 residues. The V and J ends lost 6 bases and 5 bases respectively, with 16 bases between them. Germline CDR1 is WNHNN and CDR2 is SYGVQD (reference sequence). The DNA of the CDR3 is TGCGCCAGCAGCCCCACCTCGGGGGGAACTGAAGCTTTCTTT. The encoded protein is CASSPTSGGTEAFF.

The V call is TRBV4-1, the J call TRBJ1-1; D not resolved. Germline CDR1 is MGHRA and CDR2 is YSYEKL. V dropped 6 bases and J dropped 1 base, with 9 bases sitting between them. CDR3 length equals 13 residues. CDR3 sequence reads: CASRPPENTEAFF. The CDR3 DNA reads TGCGCCAGCAGACCACCGGAGAACACTGAAGCTTTCTTT.

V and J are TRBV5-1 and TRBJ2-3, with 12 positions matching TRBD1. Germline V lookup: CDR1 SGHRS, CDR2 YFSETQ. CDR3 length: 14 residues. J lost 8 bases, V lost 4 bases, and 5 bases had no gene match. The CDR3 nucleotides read TGCGCCAGCAGCCCGGGACAGGGGGCGCTTACGCAGTATTTT. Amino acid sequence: CASSPGQGALTQYF.

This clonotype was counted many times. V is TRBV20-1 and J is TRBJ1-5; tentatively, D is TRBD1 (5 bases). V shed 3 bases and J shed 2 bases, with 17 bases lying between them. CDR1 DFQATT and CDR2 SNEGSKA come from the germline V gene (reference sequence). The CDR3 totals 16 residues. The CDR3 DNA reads TGCAGTGCTAGTCTTAACCAGGGAAGGGGCAATCAGCCCCAGCATTTT. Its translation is CSASLNQGRGNQPQHF.

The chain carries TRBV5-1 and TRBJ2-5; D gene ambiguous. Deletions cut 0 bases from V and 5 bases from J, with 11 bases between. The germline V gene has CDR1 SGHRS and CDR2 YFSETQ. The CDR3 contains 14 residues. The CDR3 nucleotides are TGCGCCAGCAGCTTGGACCTACGCCCGGAGACCCAGTACTTC. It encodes CASSLDLRPETQYF. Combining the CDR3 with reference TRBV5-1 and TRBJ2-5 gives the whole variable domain KAGVTQTPRYLIKTRGQQVTLSCSPISGHRSVSWYQQTPGQGLQFLFEYFSETQRNKGNFPGRFSGRQFSNSRSEMNVSTLELGDSALYLCASSLDLRPETQYFGPGTRLLVL.

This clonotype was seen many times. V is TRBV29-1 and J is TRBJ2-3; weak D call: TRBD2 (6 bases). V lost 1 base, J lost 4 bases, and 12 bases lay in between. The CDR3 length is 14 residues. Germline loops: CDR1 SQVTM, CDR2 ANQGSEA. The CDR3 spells CSVEGRVGSDTQYF. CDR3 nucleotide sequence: TGCAGCGTTGAAGGGAGGGTGGGGTCAGATACGCAGTATTTT.

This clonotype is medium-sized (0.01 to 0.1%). CDR3 loop: CSAVGGPGGEQYF. CDR3 coding DNA: TGCAGCGCTGTGGGCGGTCCGGGCGGGGAGCAGTACTTC. The chain combines TRBV29-1 with TRBJ2-7; weak D call: TRBD2 (5 bases). Per germline, CDR1 SQVTM and CDR2 ANQGSEA. This CDR3 is built from 13 residues. V dropped 7 bases and J dropped 7 bases, with 20 bases sitting between them.

The CDR3 coding sequence is TGTGCCAGCAGTTTGTCTAGCGGGGTCCCCGAGCAGTACTTC. This gives the protein CASSLSSGVPEQYF. This rearrangement joins TRBV12-3 or TRBV12-4 to TRBJ2-7; 9 positions match TRBD2. V gave up 3 bases and J gave up 6 bases; unmatched junction bases: 6. This CDR3 spans 14 amino acids.

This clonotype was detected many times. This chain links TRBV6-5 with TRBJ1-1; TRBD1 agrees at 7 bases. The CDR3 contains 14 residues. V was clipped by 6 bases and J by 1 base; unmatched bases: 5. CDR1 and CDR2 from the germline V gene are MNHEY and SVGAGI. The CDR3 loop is CASRQWTGNTEAFF. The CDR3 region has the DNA TGTGCCAGCAGGCAATGGACAGGGAACACTGAAGCTTTCTTT.

CDR3 residues: CASSERSSYNSPLHF. The CDR3 DNA reads TGCGCCAGCAGTGAAAGGAGCTCCTATAATTCACCCCTCCACTTT. V is TRBV10-2 and J is TRBJ1-6; D is unresolved. Trimming shortened V by 3 bases and J by 0 bases, and 6 bases separated the two germline ends. This CDR3 comprises 15 residues. Germline V CDR1 and CDR2: WSHSY, SAAADI.

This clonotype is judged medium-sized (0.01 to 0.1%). DNA for the CDR3: TGTGCCAGCAGTGATCGGGACTCTGGGGCCAACGTCCTGACTTTC. This translates into CASSDRDSGANVLTF. The J gene is TRBJ2-6, the V gene TRBV6-4; possibly TRBD2 for D (5 bases). V dropped 3 bases and J dropped 0 bases, with 6 bases sitting between them. The germline CDR1 and CDR2 sequences are MRHNA and SNTAGT. The CDR3 length is 15 residues.

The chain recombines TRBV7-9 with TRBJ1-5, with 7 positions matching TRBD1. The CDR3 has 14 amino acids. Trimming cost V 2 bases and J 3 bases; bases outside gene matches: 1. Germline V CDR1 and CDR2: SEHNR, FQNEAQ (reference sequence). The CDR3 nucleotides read TGTGCCAGCAGCTTACAGGGGGACAATCAGCCCCAGCATTTT. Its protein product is CASSLQGDNQPQHF.

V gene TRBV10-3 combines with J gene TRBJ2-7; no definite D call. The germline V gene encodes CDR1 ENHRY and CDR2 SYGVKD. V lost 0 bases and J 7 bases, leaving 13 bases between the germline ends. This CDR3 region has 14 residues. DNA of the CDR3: TGTGCCATCAGTGAGTCCGACCCCCCCGAGGAGCAGTACTTC. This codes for CAISESDPPEEQYF.

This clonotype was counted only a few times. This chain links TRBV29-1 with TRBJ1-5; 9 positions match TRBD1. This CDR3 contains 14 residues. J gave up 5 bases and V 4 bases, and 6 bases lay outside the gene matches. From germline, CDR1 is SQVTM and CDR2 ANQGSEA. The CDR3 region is CSVGGQGSHQPQHF. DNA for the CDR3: TGCAGCGTTGGGGGACAGGGTTCCCATCAGCCCCAGCATTTT.

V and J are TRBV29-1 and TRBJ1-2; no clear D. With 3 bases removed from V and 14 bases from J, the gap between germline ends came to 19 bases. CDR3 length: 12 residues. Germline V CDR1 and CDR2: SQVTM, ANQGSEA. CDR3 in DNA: TGCAGCGTTGACTTGAGACCGCCTCAAGTGACCTTC. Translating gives CSVDLRPPQVTF.